These 14 T cell receptor beta chains originate from one sample sequenced in a study of cytomegalovirus exposure and HLA in healthy donors. 60 Vbeta and 13 Jbeta primers were used in PCR. Method: immunoSEQ multiplex PCR; TCRdb's copy keeps in-frame clones and lacks some. The sample consists of approximately 160,000 clones, about 71% of them appearing once. Sequencing used PBMCs. These receptors originate from a woman aged 40 to 50 in good health and CMV-seropositive.

This sequence joins TRBV2 and TRBJ1-2, with D possibly TRBD1 on 5 matching bases. The CDR3 is made up of 14 amino acids. From germline, CDR1 is SNHLY and CDR2 FYNNEI. V shed 0 bases and J shed 7 bases, with 12 bases lying between them. CDR3 bases: TGTGCCAGCAGTGAAGCGAAACAGGTCCCTGGCTACACCTTC. It translates to CASSEAKQVPGYTF.

The CDR3 DNA sequence: TGTGCCAGCTGGGGGGGGGTGAGGGACACTGAAGCTTTCTTT. Translating gives CASWGGVRDTEAFF. The rearrangement joins TRBV28 to TRBJ1-1; possibly TRBD1 for D (5 bases). Germline V CDR1 and CDR2: MDHEN, SYDVKM. Between the trimmed V and J ends, which lost 8 bases and 3 bases, there was a span of 16 bases. This CDR3 region has 14 residues.

The J gene is TRBJ2-3, the V gene TRBV7-9, with TRBD2 identical over 12 bases. Germline CDR1 SEHNR, CDR2 FQNEAQ (reference sequence). The V gene end was trimmed by 2 bases and the J gene end by 3 bases; junction bases not matched to a gene: 12. The CDR3 runs to 19 residues. Written as DNA, the CDR3 is TGTGCCAGCAGCTTAAGCCTAGCGGGGGGGCATCTGGATACAGATACGCAGTATTTT. This codes for CASSLSLAGGHLDTDTQYF.

This chain uses TRBV19 with TRBJ1-1; tentatively, D is TRBD1 (5 bases). This CDR3 contains 17 residues. V lost 2 bases and J lost 2, with 18 bases in between. From germline, CDR1 is LNHDA and CDR2 SQIVND (reference sequence). CDR3: CASSIRKAGNVNTEAFF. The CDR3 DNA reads TGTGCCAGTAGTATAAGGAAGGCAGGGAATGTCAACACTGAAGCTTTCTTT.

V gene TRBV19 combines with J gene TRBJ2-3; maybe TRBD1 (6 bases). The germline V and J ends were trimmed by 7 bases and 2 bases, with 13 bases remaining between them. The germline CDR1 and CDR2 sequences are LNHDA and SQIVND (reference sequence). CDR3 size: 14 residues. CDR3 region: CASMPGQHTDTQYF. The DNA of the CDR3 is TGTGCCAGTATGCCGGGACAACACACAGATACGCAGTATTTT.

V is TRBV5-1 and J is TRBJ1-3; tentative D call: TRBD1 (5 bases). The CDR3 has 17 residues. Trimming left V 3 bases short and J 0 bases short, with 16 bases between. In germline, CDR1 is SGHRS, CDR2 YFSETQ. CDR3 amino acids: CASSSSPQDTSGNTIYF. The CDR3 DNA follows: TGCGCCAGCAGCTCCTCCCCACAGGACACCTCTGGAAACACCATATATTTT.

Note on this clone: One end of the junction fails to match germline, which may point to a read error. The chain's CDR3 is CASSVVAGASNTGELSF. The DNA of the CDR3 is TGTGCCAGCAGCGTAGTGGCAGGAGCTTCGAACACCGGGGAGCTGTCTTTT. This sequence joins TRBV9 and TRBJ2-2; a weak D match, TRBD2 (5 bases). The CDR3 loop spans 17 amino acids. Germline CDR1 is SGDLS and CDR2 is YYNGEE.

Comment on this clone: An end of the junction does not agree with germline; a read error may underlie this. This chain uses TRBV6-1 with TRBJ1-2; 7 positions agree with TRBD1. The germline V gene encodes CDR1 MNHNS and CDR2 SASEGT. The CDR3 has 14 residues. The CDR3 region is CASSEPDRLSGYPF. The DNA of the CDR3 is TGTGCCAGCAGCGAACCGGACAGGCTTTCTGGCTACCCCTTC.

The chain has TRBV27 and TRBJ1-1; possible D gene TRBD1, 5 bases. Germline CDR1 MNHEY, CDR2 SMNVEV (reference sequence). Trimming cost V 5 bases and J 1 base, with 8 bases left between them. CDR3 length equals 13 residues. DNA of the CDR3: TGTGCCAGCAGTAGCCAGGGGAACACTGAAGCTTTCTTT. This sequence encodes CASSSQGNTEAFF.

DNA for the CDR3: TGCAGCGTAGACACAGGGAGCTACGAGCAGTACTTC. It yields the protein CSVDTGSYEQYF. This rearrangement joins TRBV29-1 to TRBJ2-7; possible D gene TRBD1, 6 bases. Between the trimmed V and J ends, which lost 6 bases and 3 bases, there was a span of 12 bases. The CDR3 is 12 residues long. Germline CDR1 reads SQVTM; CDR2 reads ANQGSEA.

The V and J genes are TRBV18 and TRBJ1-1; D possibly corresponds to TRBD1 (5 bases). The CDR3 extends over 15 amino acids. V gave up 4 bases and J gave up 0 bases, with 12 bases separating them. The germline V gene has CDR1 KGHSH and CDR2 LQKENI. CDR3 coding DNA: TGTGCCAGCTCACTCGGACACCAAGTGAACACTGAAGCTTTCTTT. Translated, it gives CASSLGHQVNTEAFF.

The count of this clone is one. This chain uses TRBV7-3 with TRBJ2-7; 8 nucleotides line up with TRBD1. Germline loops: CDR1 SGHTA, CDR2 FQGTGA. CDR3 length equals 13 residues. With V trimmed by 5 bases and J by 6 bases, 6 bases remained unmatched. In nucleotides, the CDR3 is TGTGCCAGCAGCGTACGACAGGGGTCCGAGCAGTACTTC. It yields the protein CASSVRQGSEQYF.

This clone showed up just once. The gene calls are TRBV5-1 and TRBJ1-1; 9 nucleotides align to TRBD1. Germline CDR1 and CDR2: SGHRS and YFSETQ. The length of the CDR3 is 13 residues. V trimming: 4 bases; J trimming: 5 bases; junction bases outside the gene matches: 3. The CDR3 DNA sequence: TGCGCCAGCAGCGGACAGGGGATGACTGAAGCTTTCTTT. Translating it yields CASSGQGMTEAFF.

The genes are TRBV5-1 and TRBJ2-1; D call uncertain. Trimming pared 0 bases from V and 6 bases from J, leaving 10 bases between. Germline CDR1 is SGHRS and CDR2 is YFSETQ. The CDR3 has 14 residues. This chain's CDR3 is CASSLESLLNEQFF. CDR3 bases: TGCGCCAGCAGCTTGGAATCCCTACTCAATGAGCAGTTCTTC.